The following is a TCR beta chain sequence with its context. From the reads, TCRdb called clonotypes with MiXCR, one entry per CDR3 protein. The table includes roughly 77,000 distinct CDR3 sequences, 4% detected once. These data come from a study of T cell repertoires in cytomegalovirus infection. The CDR3 spans 15 residues. V shed 2 bases and J shed 2 bases, with 9 bases lying between them. CDR1 KGHSH and CDR2 LQKENI come from the germline V gene. The source material was PBMCs. V gene TRBV18 combines with J gene TRBJ2-2; unclear D gene. This TCR derives from a human donor in good health (CMV status not recorded). Some clones in this sample may be carry-over from other donors' samples. The CDR3 DNA is TGTGCCAGCTCACCATCGACATTCAACACCGGGGAGCTGTTTTTT. This sequence encodes CASSPSTFNTGELFF.